The 20 T cell receptor beta chains below come from one sample, sequenced in a study of blood T cell repertoires in COVID-19. Only in-frame clones appear in the TCRdb table, and some are missing; sequencing was by immunoSEQ multiplex PCR. Among about 100,000 clones, 80% to 90% were seen once, and the ten largest hold more than 2%. Sequenced sample: peripheral blood. These receptors originate from a human donor in a cohort sampled during active COVID-19.

The CDR3 nucleotides read TGTGCCAGCAGTTATCGAGGACAGGGGGCTAACTATGGCTACACCTTC. Its protein product is CASSYRGQGANYGYTF. This chain uses TRBV6-6 with TRBJ1-2; 10 bases agree with TRBD1. This CDR3 has 16 amino acids. Germline CDR1 reads MNHNY; CDR2 reads SVGAGI (reference sequence). V lost 3 bases, J lost 0 bases, and 4 bases stayed unmatched.

The chain carries TRBV29-1 and TRBJ2-2; 8 bases map to TRBD2. Germline trimming cut 4 bases from V and 0 bases from J; bases unmatched to any gene: 4. CDR3 size: 15 residues. CDR1 SQVTM and CDR2 ANQGSEA come from the germline V gene. CDR3 sequence: CSVAGRASNTGELFF. The CDR3 region has the DNA TGCAGCGTTGCCGGGAGGGCCTCGAACACCGGGGAGCTGTTTTTT.

This clone was observed once. The V gene is TRBV7-2, the J gene TRBJ2-6; no clear D gene. CDR1 is SGHTA and CDR2 is FQGNSA in the germline V gene. Trimming took off 1 base at V and 1 base at J, with 5 bases between the two ends. There are 15 residues in the CDR3. The CDR3 loop reads CASSLVVSGANVLTF. The CDR3 nucleotides are TGTGCCAGCAGCTTAGTAGTGTCTGGGGCCAACGTCCTGACTTTC.

This clone came up a few times. The rearrangement uses TRBV5-1 and TRBJ1-2, with D tentatively TRBD1 (6 bases). V lost 1 base to trimming and J lost 4 bases, with 11 bases between them. CDR3 length equals 14 residues. CDR1 SGHRS and CDR2 YFSETQ come from the germline V gene. DNA of the CDR3: TGCGCCAGCAGCTTGTCATCAGGGGCCTATGGCTACACCTTC. Protein: CASSLSSGAYGYTF.

V usage is TRBV28 and J usage is TRBJ2-2; no clear D. The germline V gene has CDR1 MDHEN and CDR2 SYDVKM. The CDR3 has 16 residues. Trimming removed 7 bases from V and 2 bases from J, with 17 bases in between. DNA for the CDR3: TGTGCCAGCACCCAGCATGGGCAGATAAACACCGGGGAGCTGTTTTTT. Protein: CASTQHGQINTGELFF.

This clone showed up many times. J is TRBJ2-1 and V is TRBV5-1; tentatively, D is TRBD1 (6 bases). Germline values: CDR1 SGHRS, CDR2 YFSETQ. The germline V and J ends were trimmed by 4 bases and 4 bases, with 21 bases remaining between them. The CDR3 contains 17 residues. CDR3 nucleotide sequence: TGCGCCAGCAGCCCGGACAGTACCCTAAGTCTTTACAATGAGCAGTTCTTC. Encoded protein: CASSPDSTLSLYNEQFF.

This clone is labeled as large. The chain carries TRBV5-1 and TRBJ2-1; 11 bases line up with TRBD2. The trim removed 3 bases at V and 4 bases at J, leaving 3 bases unmatched. This CDR3 has 15 residues. CDR1 is SGHRS, CDR2 YFSETQ, per germline. DNA of the CDR3: TGCGCCAGCAGCTCGACTAGCGGGACATACAATGAGCAGTTCTTC. Protein product: CASSSTSGTYNEQFF. Filled out from reference TRBV5-1 and TRBJ2-1, the complete variable domain reads KAGVTQTPRYLIKTRGQQVTLSCSPISGHRSVSWYQQTPGQGLQFLFEYFSETQRNKGNFPGRFSGRQFSNSRSEMNVSTLELGDSALYLCASSSTSGTYNEQFFGPGTRLTVL.

The V and J genes are TRBV18 and TRBJ1-1, with TRBD1 as a possible D gene (6 bases). This CDR3 comprises 16 residues. Germline V gives CDR1 KGHSH, CDR2 LQKENI. The V end was cut by 4 bases, the J end by 2 bases, with 17 bases between. CDR3 residues: CASSLNKGTSNTEAFF. Here the CDR3 DNA reads TGTGCCAGCTCACTCAATAAAGGGACAAGTAACACTGAAGCTTTCTTT.

This chain uses TRBV5-5 with TRBJ2-5; D not resolved. V dropped 1 base and J dropped 4 bases, with 8 bases sitting between them. Germline V gene data show CDR1 as SGHKS and CDR2 as YYEKEE (reference sequence). The CDR3 consists of 13 residues. This CDR3 reads CASSLIIGETQYF. The CDR3 DNA is TGTGCCAGCAGCTTGATCATCGGAGAGACCCAGTACTTC.

V usage is TRBV29-1 and J usage is TRBJ2-1; TRBD2 aligns across 7 bases. The CDR3 consists of 13 residues. The J segment lost 8 bases and the V segment lost 6 bases, leaving 10 bases of the junction unmatched. Germline CDR1 is SQVTM and CDR2 is ANQGSEA. Here the CDR3 DNA reads TGCAGCGTGCGGGGGAGCGGGCGCGATGAGCAGTTCTTC. It translates to CSVRGSGRDEQFF.

V is TRBV19 and J is TRBJ1-2; 9 bases align to TRBD1. The CDR3 totals 17 residues. V was pared by 3 bases and J by 3 bases, with 11 bases of the junction left unmatched. CDR1 LNHDA and CDR2 SQIVND come from the germline V gene (reference sequence). CDR3 loop: CASSIGGPGQGDYGYTF. The CDR3 nucleotides are TGTGCCAGTAGTATTGGGGGTCCGGGACAGGGCGACTATGGCTACACCTTC.

In DNA, the CDR3 is TGTGCCAGCAGTGAAACTCAGGGGCCCCGCGCCAAAGCTTTCTTT. As protein: CASSETQGPRAKAFF. The V and J genes are TRBV9 and TRBJ1-1; D is perhaps TRBD1 (6 bases). There are 15 residues in the CDR3. Trimming left V 5 bases short and J 9 bases short, with 23 bases between. The germline V gene encodes CDR1 SGDLS and CDR2 YYNGEE.

The rearrangement joins TRBV2 to TRBJ1-5; TRBD1 aligns across 8 bases. This CDR3 has 14 residues. The V segment lost 7 bases and the J segment 6 bases; nucleotides outside the gene matches: 8. From germline, CDR1 is SNHLY and CDR2 FYNNEI. As DNA, the CDR3 is TGTGCCAGCACTCCTCAGGGGGCCGGTCAGCCCCAGCATTTT. It yields the protein CASTPQGAGQPQHF.

In its sample, this clone was seen once. V gene TRBV3-1 (or the pseudogene TRBV3-2) combines with J gene TRBJ2-1; D is perhaps TRBD2 (6 bases). CDR1 LGHDT and CDR2 YNNKEL come from the germline V gene (reference sequence). This CDR3 contains 13 residues. The V and J ends lost 8 bases and 4 bases respectively, with 12 bases between them. The CDR3 sequence: CASHAGGYNEQFF. The CDR3 DNA follows: TGTGCCAGCCACGCCGGGGGTTACAATGAGCAGTTCTTC.

This rearrangement joins TRBV28 to TRBJ1-2, with a possible D match to TRBD1 (6 bases). Germline V gene data show CDR1 as MDHEN and CDR2 as SYDVKM. This CDR3 spans 16 amino acids. V gave up 5 bases and J gave up 2 bases, with 18 bases separating them. CDR3 sequence (DNA): TGTGCCAGCAGTGGACCAACGCAGGGGTTCAACTATGGCTACACCTTC. Its translation is CASSGPTQGFNYGYTF.

The rearrangement links TRBV5-1 to TRBJ2-3, with TRBD2 as a possible D gene (5 bases). V lost 0 bases and J 6 bases, leaving 14 bases between the germline ends. Germline lookup yields CDR1 SGHRS and CDR2 YFSETQ. This CDR3 region has 15 residues. In DNA form, the CDR3 reads TGCGCCAGCAGCTTGGTAATCCAGCGGTCTGATACGCAGTATTTT. Protein product: CASSLVIQRSDTQYF.

This clone has more than one count but fewer than ten. This rearrangement joins TRBV7-9 to TRBJ2-6; TRBD1 agrees at 10 bases. Losses at the gene ends were 11 bases for V and 2 bases for J; bases not matched to a gene: 9. Per germline, CDR1 SEHNR and CDR2 FQNEAQ (reference sequence). The CDR3 totals 16 residues. The CDR3 sequence is CAGRQGARAGANVLTF. The CDR3 DNA reads as TGTGCCGGACGACAGGGGGCGAGGGCTGGGGCCAACGTCCTGACTTTC.

The chain couples TRBV12-3 or TRBV12-4 to TRBJ2-3, with 8 nucleotides matching TRBD2. This CDR3 contains 12 residues. V lost 5 bases, J lost 11 bases, and 6 bases stayed unmatched. CDR3: CASSRSGGGQYF. The CDR3 nucleotides read TGTGCCAGCAGTCGGAGCGGGGGCGGGCAGTATTTT.

In its sample, this clone was seen once. The chain is built from TRBV5-1 and TRBJ2-3; no firm D call. V was cut by 0 bases and J by 6 bases, with 11 bases left in between. CDR3 length equals 14 residues. Germline CDR1 is SGHRS and CDR2 is YFSETQ. This chain's CDR3 is CASSLEAPQDTQYF. The CDR3 DNA follows: TGCGCCAGCAGCTTGGAGGCCCCACAGGATACGCAGTATTTT.

The rearrangement links TRBV10-3 to TRBJ2-7; 9 bases align to TRBD2. The CDR3 runs 17 residues. Germline lookup yields CDR1 ENHRY and CDR2 SYGVKD. Trimming at V came to 2 bases and at J to 2 bases, leaving 10 bases not matched to a gene. The CDR3 protein is CAISEGLAGLNAYEQYF. The CDR3, as DNA: TGTGCCATCAGTGAGGGGCTAGCGGGGTTAAATGCCTACGAGCAGTACTTC.